The subject of this entry is one T cell receptor beta chain. Its specificity is unknown. The data were produced by immunoSEQ multiplex PCR, yet TCRdb's version contains in-frame clones alone and is incomplete. Here the sample spans just over 35,000 clones, roughly 83% being singletons. The V gene's germline CDR1 is SGHDN and CDR2 FVKESK. The trim removed 1 base at V and 3 bases at J, leaving 4 bases unmatched. The CDR3 contains 15 residues. Tumor samples were obtained before definitive surgery or chemotherapy. This entry comes from a study of high-grade serous ovarian cancer treatment subgroups. Background on the study: On average, more than 14,000 reads and thousands of unique TCR beta rearrangements were obtained per sample. Overall study results and limits: Repertoire similarity ranged about 0.11 to 0.8 between tumors of one patient. CDR1 and CDR2 were left unanalyzed; analyses focused on CDR3.

Sequencing was performed on tumor tissue. This clonotype originated in a human donor with high-grade serous ovarian cancer. The rearrangement joins TRBV14 to TRBJ2-3; the match to TRBD2 covers 7 bases. This CDR3 reads CASSQGGGFTDTQYF. The CDR3 DNA reads as TGTGCCAGCAGCCAAGGGGGAGGGTTTACAGATACGCAGTATTTT.